This passage covers 18 T cell receptor beta chains from one sample sequenced in a study of cytomegalovirus exposure and HLA in healthy donors. 13 Jbeta primers and 60 Vbeta primers were used for the PCR. This table comes from immunoSEQ multiplex PCR, and its TCRdb copy is limited to in-frame clones, with some not included. The sample contains about 160,000 clones, approximately 86% of which appear only once. The sequenced sample consisted of PBMCs. The source of these receptors is a woman under 30 in good health and CMV-seronegative.

The V gene is TRBV19, the J gene TRBJ2-1; 7 bases are shared with TRBD2. With 6 bases clipped from V and 2 bases from J, the junction kept 7 bases outside the gene matches. Germline CDR1 and CDR2: LNHDA and SQIVND (reference sequence). The CDR3 has 15 amino acids. The CDR3 sequence is CASRELAEAYNEQFF. DNA of the CDR3: TGTGCCAGTAGGGAGCTAGCGGAGGCCTACAATGAGCAGTTCTTC.

This clone occurred a few times. The rearrangement links TRBV6-6 to TRBJ2-7, with 9 bases matching TRBD2. The CDR3 loop spans 14 amino acids. V gave up 2 bases and J gave up 4 bases; unmatched junction bases: 3. Looked up from germline, CDR1 is MNHNY and CDR2 is SVGAGI (reference sequence). The CDR3 nucleotides read TGTGCCAGCAGTTACCTAGCGGGGTATTACGAGCAGTACTTC. It encodes CASSYLAGYYEQYF.

V gene TRBV5-1 combines with J gene TRBJ2-7; 10 nucleotides match TRBD2. V was clipped by 6 bases and J by 2 bases; unmatched bases: 8. This CDR3 has 15 amino acids. Per germline, CDR1 SGHRS and CDR2 YFSETQ. CDR3 loop: CASNTGTSEAYEQYF. Here the CDR3 DNA reads TGCGCCAGCAATACCGGGACTAGCGAAGCCTACGAGCAGTACTTC.

The CDR3: CASSLKGLADTQYF. The CDR3 DNA reads as TGTGCCAGCAGCTTAAAGGGGCTGGCAGATACGCAGTATTTT. The rearrangement joins TRBV7-2 to TRBJ2-3, with D possibly TRBD1 on 5 matching bases. Germline CDR1 SGHTA, CDR2 FQGNSA. V lost 2 bases to trimming and J lost 4 bases, with 10 bases between them. The CDR3 is 14 residues long. The full variable domain, rest sourced from reference TRBV7-2 and TRBJ2-3, is GAGVSQSPSNKVTEKGKDVELRCDPISGHTALYWYRQSLGQGLEFLIYFQGNSAPDKSGLPSDRFSAERTGGSVSTLTIQRTQQEDSAVYLCASSLKGLADTQYFGPGTRLTVL.

This rearrangement joins TRBV27 to TRBJ2-2; 8 positions agree with TRBD2. CDR1 is MNHEY, CDR2 SMNVEV, per germline (reference sequence). Losses at the gene ends were 3 bases for V and 4 bases for J; bases not matched to a gene: 4. The CDR3 is made up of 15 amino acids. The CDR3 reads CASSFTSGFTGELFF. DNA for the CDR3: TGTGCCAGCAGTTTTACTAGCGGTTTCACCGGGGAGCTGTTTTTT.

The chain recombines TRBV5-4 with TRBJ1-1, with D unresolved. V was shortened by 3 bases and J by 0 bases, with 9 bases between the two germline ends. CDR1 SGHNT and CDR2 YYREEE come from the germline V gene (reference sequence). The CDR3 has 14 amino acids. CDR3 in DNA: TGTGCCAGCAGCTCTACAGTGATGAACACTGAAGCTTTCTTT. It encodes CASSSTVMNTEAFF.

The chain carries TRBV5-1 and TRBJ2-5; 9 bases match TRBD1. Germline V gives CDR1 SGHRS, CDR2 YFSETQ. This CDR3 contains 14 residues. V shed 3 bases, J shed 4 bases, and the junction held 4 bases outside the gene matches. CDR3 residues: CASSSQGARETQYF. The CDR3, as DNA: TGCGCCAGCAGCTCACAGGGGGCACGAGAGACCCAGTACTTC.

The chain employs TRBV7-9 and TRBJ2-6, with D perhaps matching TRBD2 (6 bases). Germline V gene lookup returns CDR1 SEHNR and CDR2 FQNEAQ (reference sequence). The CDR3 runs 17 residues. The V end was cut by 5 bases, the J end by 0 bases, with 14 bases between. CDR3 loop: CASSPGDAGSGANVLTF. In nucleotides, the CDR3 is TGTGCCAGCAGCCCGGGGGACGCAGGCTCTGGGGCCAACGTCCTGACTTTC.

The J gene is TRBJ2-5, the V gene TRBV7-9; D is undetermined. The V end lost 5 bases, the J end lost 0 bases, and 13 bases lay between the germline ends. Germline loops: CDR1 SEHNR, CDR2 FQNEAQ (reference sequence). The CDR3 runs 15 residues. CDR3: CASSLLTRYQETQYF. CDR3 bases: TGTGCCAGCAGCCTCCTGACACGGTACCAAGAGACCCAGTACTTC.

J is TRBJ2-1 and V is TRBV4-1; possible D gene TRBD2, 6 bases. The length of the CDR3 is 16 residues. The germline V and J ends were trimmed by 4 bases and 4 bases, with 17 bases remaining between them. Germline CDR1 reads MGHRA; CDR2 reads YSYEKL. The CDR3 is CASSRGGATRYNEQFF. The CDR3 coding sequence is TGCGCCAGCAGCCGGGGCGGGGCGACCCGATACAATGAGCAGTTCTTC.

V gene TRBV6-1 combines with J gene TRBJ2-7; unclear D gene. This CDR3 spans 12 amino acids. Per the germline V gene, CDR1 is MNHNS and CDR2 is SASEGT. V lost 7 bases and J 2 bases, leaving 9 bases between the germline ends. CDR3 loop: CASTLNTYEQYF. For the CDR3, the DNA is TGTGCCAGCACCTTGAACACCTACGAGCAGTACTTC.

In this sample, this clone turned up a few times. The chain joins TRBV6-1 to TRBJ1-6; D remains ambiguous. V dropped 7 bases and J dropped 5 bases, with 15 bases sitting between them. The CDR3 runs 15 residues. Looked up from germline, CDR1 is MNHNS and CDR2 is SASEGT. In DNA, the CDR3 is TGTGCCAGCAATCAGGTAGTTCGGAATAATTCACCCCTCCACTTT. This encodes CASNQVVRNNSPLHF.

The chain carries TRBV5-6 and TRBJ1-2; TRBD1 agrees at 8 bases. Unmatched junction bases numbered 5, after V lost 3 bases and J lost 7 bases. The CDR3 sequence is 13 residues long. The germline gives CDR1 SGHDT, CDR2 YYEEEE. CDR3 in amino acids: CASSYTGGSGYTF. In DNA form, the CDR3 reads TGTGCCAGCAGCTATACAGGGGGAAGTGGCTACACCTTC. The full variable domain, rest sourced from reference TRBV5-6 and TRBJ1-2, is DAGVTQSPTHLIKTRGQQVTLRCSPKSGHDTVSWYQQALGQGPQFIFQYYEEEERQRGNFPDRFSGHQFPNYSSELNVNALLLGDSALYLCASSYTGGSGYTFGSGTRLTVV.

The V and J genes are TRBV9 and TRBJ2-1; the D gene is possibly TRBD2 (6 bases). Trimming cost V 0 bases and J 8 bases, with 15 bases left between them. The CDR3 is 15 residues long. Per the germline V gene, CDR1 is SGDLS and CDR2 is YYNGEE. In DNA form, the CDR3 reads TGTGCCAGCAGCGTAGGATGGGGGGTTGCGTATGAGCAGTTCTTC. Its protein product is CASSVGWGVAYEQFF. The whole variable domain, filled in from reference TRBV9 and TRBJ2-1, reads DSGVTQTPKHLITATGQRVTLRCSPRSGDLSVYWYQQSLDQGLQFLIQYYNGEERAKGNILERFSAQQFPDLHSELNLSSLELGDSALYFCASSVGWGVAYEQFFGPGTRLTVL.

The V gene is TRBV5-6, the J gene TRBJ2-1, with TRBD2 identical over 7 bases. Germline V gives CDR1 SGHDT, CDR2 YYEEEE. V dropped 0 bases and J dropped 6; count of bases not matched to a gene: 9. This CDR3 spans 16 amino acids. The CDR3 nucleotides are TGTGCCAGCAGCTTGGTGGGGGGGGAGGCTTTCAATGAGCAGTTCTTC. Translation: CASSLVGGEAFNEQFF.

The chain employs TRBV27 and TRBJ1-2, with D tentatively TRBD1 (5 bases). This CDR3 spans 13 amino acids. CDR1 and CDR2 from the germline V gene are MNHEY and SMNVEV (reference sequence). Trimming cost V 8 bases and J 2 bases, with 12 bases left between them. The CDR3 region is CASGMGRNYGYTF. The CDR3 region has the DNA TGTGCCAGCGGCATGGGGCGGAACTATGGCTACACCTTC.

This clone was found once. The rearrangement links TRBV10-3 to TRBJ2-3; 12 bases are shared with TRBD2. The CDR3 contains 17 residues. Trimming removed 3 bases from V and 2 bases from J; junction bases left unmatched: 6. CDR1 and CDR2 (germline): ENHRY, SYGVKD. The CDR3: CAISDSSSGGVTDTQYF. The CDR3 DNA reads as TGTGCCATCAGTGACTCATCTAGCGGGGGGGTCACAGATACGCAGTATTTT.

This clone occurred a few times. The genes are TRBV30 and TRBJ1-2; the D gene is possibly TRBD1 (6 bases). The CDR3 loop spans 12 amino acids. Germline assignment: CDR1 GTSNPN and CDR2 SVGIG (reference sequence). The V gene lost 5 bases and the J gene lost 5 bases, with 12 bases spanning the gap. The DNA of the CDR3 is TGTGCCTGGGCCGGGACATCTTATGGCTACACCTTC. Amino acid sequence: CAWAGTSYGYTF.